The 28 T cell receptor beta chains below come from one sample, sequenced in a study of blood T cells in healthy people across ages. Primed by a sample-barcoded 5' primer and a J-beta primer mix, a second PCR proceeded for about 6 to 12 cycles. Via MiXCR, TCRdb re-called the 5' RACE reads, giving one row per CDR3 protein. The sample lists about 1.5 million distinct CDR3 sequences, less than 45% occurring once. Sequencing was done on a sample of blood. The source is a young woman in good health.

V gene TRBV11-2 combines with J gene TRBJ1-1; the D gene is possibly TRBD1 (6 bases). The CDR3 contains 16 residues. The V gene lost 1 base and the J gene lost 4 bases, with 16 bases spanning the gap. Germline V gene lookup returns CDR1 SGHAT and CDR2 FQNNGV. CDR3 sequence (DNA): TGTGCCAGCAGCTTAGGGCGGGGGGCGGTCGGCACTGAAGCTTTCTTT. Its protein is CASSLGRGAVGTEAFF.

This clonotype was observed a few times. The V gene is TRBV7-9, the J gene TRBJ2-7; 9 bases align to TRBD1. This CDR3 has 16 residues. The germline gives CDR1 SEHNR, CDR2 FQNEAQ (reference sequence). With V trimmed by 5 bases and J by 0 bases, 8 bases remained unmatched. This CDR3 reads CASSPRTGEPSYEQYF. The DNA for the CDR3 is TGTGCCAGCAGCCCTCGGACAGGGGAACCCTCCTACGAGCAGTACTTC. The full variable domain, rest sourced from reference TRBV7-9 and TRBJ2-7, is DTGVSQNPRHKITKRGQNVTFRCDPISEHNRLYWYRQTLGQGPEFLTYFQNEAQLEKSRLLSDRFSAERPKGSFSTLEIQRTEQGDSAMYLCASSPRTGEPSYEQYFGPGTRLTVT.

The sample holds a few counts of this clonotype. V gene TRBV4-1 combines with J gene TRBJ1-5, with D unclear. With 3 bases removed from V and 7 bases from J, the gap between germline ends came to 16 bases. Germline V lookup: CDR1 MGHRA, CDR2 YSYEKL. This CDR3 has 15 amino acids. The CDR3 DNA follows: TGCGCCAGCAGCCAGTCCAATGTTCGGGGACAGCCCCAGCATTTT. It is translated as CASSQSNVRGQPQHF.

V usage is TRBV5-1 and J usage is TRBJ1-2; a weak D match, TRBD1 (5 bases). CDR1 SGHRS and CDR2 YFSETQ come from the germline V gene. V was clipped by 3 bases and J by 0 bases, with 9 bases between them. The CDR3 spans 14 residues. The chain's CDR3 is CASSWTSSNYGYTF. Here the CDR3 DNA reads TGCGCCAGCAGCTGGACAAGCTCTAACTATGGCTACACCTTC.

Comment on this clonotype: One base away lies a much larger clone, so this may be a sequencing read error. As the CDR3 is not closed by the conserved phenylalanine or tryptophan, this likely results from a read error. This sequence joins TRBV20-1 and TRBJ2-1; 8 nucleotides align to TRBD2. This CDR3 contains 13 residues. The germline V gene has CDR1 DFQATT and CDR2 SNEGSKA (reference sequence). After removal of 5 bases from V and 7 bases from J, the junction contained 7 bases not matched to a gene. This chain's CDR3 is CSAPGTSLNEQFS. The CDR3 coding sequence is TGCAGTGCTCCCGGGACTAGTCTGAATGAGCAGTTCTCC.

With respect to this clonotype: Germline is not matched at one junction end, which may reflect a read error. The chain employs TRBV7-2 and TRBJ1-5; D ambiguous. Germline lookup yields CDR1 SGHTA and CDR2 FQGNSA. The CDR3 covers 16 residues. CDR3 DNA: TGTGCCGGCAGCGATATCGGCAATCTACATAATCAGCCCCAGCATTTT. It is translated as CAGSDIGNLHNQPQHF.

This chain joins TRBV4-3 and TRBJ2-5; 8 bases agree with TRBD2. This CDR3 is 16 amino acids long. Per the germline V gene, CDR1 is LGHNA and CDR2 is YSLEER. V lost 0 bases to trimming and J lost 11 bases; unmatched junction nucleotides: 14. As DNA, the CDR3 is TGCGCCAGCAGCCAAGACCTCGGACTAGCTCCCAATGAGCAGTACTTC. Protein: CASSQDLGLAPNEQYF.

This clonotype appeared a few times. Just one base apart from a much larger clone, this may be a read error. V usage is TRBV7-9 and J usage is TRBJ2-1; no reliable D call. V was trimmed by 5 bases and J by 6 bases, leaving 5 bases between them. Per germline, CDR1 SEHNR and CDR2 FQNEAQ (reference sequence). CDR3 length equals 11 residues. CDR3 region: CASSQPNEQFF. As DNA, the CDR3 is TGTGCCAGCAGCCAACCCAATGAGCAGTTCTTC.

The chain uses TRBV7-9 and TRBJ2-2, with unresolved D. V lost 6 bases and J lost 2, with 16 bases in between. The CDR3 covers 16 residues. Germline V gives CDR1 SEHNR, CDR2 FQNEAQ (reference sequence). The CDR3 spells CASSRIGILNTGELFF. The CDR3 DNA is TGTGCCAGCAGTCGAATAGGTATCTTAAACACCGGGGAGCTGTTTTTT.

The chain links TRBV11-2 to TRBJ2-1, with 7 positions matching TRBD2. The end of the DNA is better explained by TRBJ2-7, so the J call may be wrong. The CDR3 totals 16 residues. CDR1 and CDR2 from the germline V gene are SGHAT and FQNNGV. CDR3 in amino acids: CASNPASGSSYNEQYF. The CDR3 DNA is TGTGCCAGCAACCCCGCTAGCGGAAGCTCCTACAATGAGCAGTACTTC.

The gene calls are TRBV4-1 and TRBJ1-1; no reliable D call. Germline lookup yields CDR1 MGHRA and CDR2 YSYEKL. Trimming cost V 0 bases and J 5 bases, with 19 bases left between them. The CDR3 runs to 17 residues. The CDR3 region is CASSQEGLGPVTTEAFF. Written as DNA, the CDR3 is TGCGCCAGCAGCCAAGAGGGCCTAGGACCGGTTACTACTGAAGCTTTCTTT.

CDR3 nucleotide sequence: TGTGCCAGCAGTTTGACCATCCCCGGGGATGGCTACACCTTC. This codes for CASSLTIPGDGYTF. The rearrangement links TRBV6-2 or TRBV6-3 to TRBJ1-2; D uncertain. Between the trimmed V and J ends, which lost 4 bases and 6 bases, there was a span of 15 bases. Germline V CDR1 and CDR2: MNHEY, SVGEGT. The CDR3 totals 14 residues.

The rearrangement links TRBV20-1 to TRBJ1-4; TRBD1 aligns across 10 bases. The CDR3 length is 13 residues. After removal of 2 bases from V and 8 bases from J, the junction contained 2 bases not matched to a gene. Per the germline V gene, CDR1 is DFQATT and CDR2 is SNEGSKA (reference sequence). The CDR3 sequence: CSARWDRGEKLFF. CDR3 nucleotides: TGCAGTGCTAGATGGGACAGGGGCGAAAAACTGTTTTTT.

The chain uses TRBV12-3 or TRBV12-4 and TRBJ2-1; D tentatively reads TRBD1 or TRBD2 (5 bases each). V lost 3 bases to trimming and J lost 6 bases, with 15 bases between them. This CDR3 has 15 amino acids. The CDR3 protein is CASSFPGPNLNEQFF. In DNA form, the CDR3 reads TGTGCCAGCAGTTTTCCGGGACCAAACCTCAATGAGCAGTTCTTC.

The genes are TRBV29-1 and TRBJ2-3; 8 bases line up with TRBD1. Germline CDR1 SQVTM, CDR2 ANQGSEA. This CDR3 is 17 amino acids long. The trim removed 7 bases at V and 0 bases at J, leaving 15 bases unmatched. The CDR3 DNA sequence: TGCAGCGCCCGCCTCCGACAGGGGTCACGGAGCACAGATACGCAGTATTTT. Translating gives CSARLRQGSRSTDTQYF.

This chain connects TRBV11-2 to TRBJ2-1; D is possibly TRBD1 (8 bases). V dropped 5 bases and J dropped 7 bases, with 21 bases sitting between them. Germline CDR1 and CDR2: SGHAT and FQNNGV. The CDR3 runs to 16 residues. Here the CDR3 DNA reads TGTGCCAGCAGCCAACCAGGGGGCGCGGGAGCTAATGAGCAGTTCTTC. Protein product: CASSQPGGAGANEQFF.

The genes are TRBV14 and TRBJ2-3, with D hard to call. The CDR3 runs 15 residues. The ends were cut back, 0 bases at V and 4 bases at J, with 11 bases in the middle. Germline-derived CDR1 and CDR2 are SGHDN and FVKESK. The CDR3 DNA is TGTGCCAGCAGCCAAGAGGGGTGGAGCGCAGATACGCAGTATTTT. Its protein is CASSQEGWSADTQYF.

This clonotype came up a few times. The rearrangement links TRBV20-1 to TRBJ1-1; D uncertain. Germline V gene data show CDR1 as DFQATT and CDR2 as SNEGSKA (reference sequence). The V end was cut by 5 bases, the J end by 1 base, with 14 bases between. The CDR3 loop spans 14 amino acids. In DNA form, the CDR3 reads TGCAGTGCTCGCGAAAGGAGACAGAACACTGAAGCTTTCTTT. Translating it yields CSARERRQNTEAFF.

This clonotype occurred once. This chain links TRBV6-6 with TRBJ1-1; D might be TRBD1 (5 bases). Germline assignment: CDR1 MNHNY and CDR2 SVGAGI (reference sequence). CDR3 size: 13 residues. V lost 7 bases to trimming and J lost 11 bases, with 20 bases between them. DNA of the CDR3: TGTGCCAGCACGCGCGGCGGGGACCCCATGGCTTTCTTT. Translated: CASTRGGDPMAFF.

The gene calls are TRBV9 and TRBJ1-1, with D possibly TRBD1 on 6 matching bases. Germline V gene sequence: CDR1 SGDLS, CDR2 YYNGEE. The CDR3 loop spans 15 amino acids. V gave up 0 bases and J gave up 4 bases, with 13 bases separating them. CDR3 nucleotide sequence: TGTGCCAGCAGCGTAGGGCGAGGGGGTGTCACTGAAGCTTTCTTT. It specifies CASSVGRGGVTEAFF.

The chain uses TRBV20-1 and TRBJ2-7, with D perhaps TRBD1 (6 bases). CDR1 DFQATT and CDR2 SNEGSKA come from the germline V gene (reference sequence). The CDR3 extends over 14 amino acids. Trimming took 2 bases from V and 3 from J, leaving 14 bases between them. The CDR3 spells CSARQTGQLYEQYF. Written as DNA, the CDR3 is TGCAGTGCTAGACAAACCGGACAGCTCTACGAGCAGTACTTC.

The chain employs TRBV3-1 and TRBJ1-6; D gene uncertain. V was cut by 0 bases and J by 9 bases, with 12 bases left in between. The germline V gene has CDR1 LGHDT and CDR2 YNNKEL (reference sequence). CDR3 length: 15 residues. CDR3 coding DNA: TGTGCCAGCAGCCAAGATTTGGAAGGGAGTTCACCCCTCCACTTT. Translated: CASSQDLEGSSPLHF.

The chain combines TRBV12-3 or TRBV12-4 with TRBJ1-1; 8 bases align to TRBD1. The ends lost 7 bases at V and 5 bases at J; junction bases unmatched: 12. CDR3 length: 15 amino acids. CDR3 coding DNA: TGTGCCAGCATCAGAGGACAGGGTAGAACGACTGAAGCTTTCTTT. It specifies CASIRGQGRTTEAFF.

About this clonotype itself: The junction departs from the called germline gene at one end, perhaps through a read error. The V call is TRBV7-2, the J call TRBJ2-1; 7 positions match TRBD1. This CDR3 contains 15 residues. Per the germline V gene, CDR1 is SGHTA and CDR2 is FQGNSA. CDR3 bases: TGTGCCTGCAGCTTAGTTGGACAGGCCCTTGAGACCCAGTTCTTC. Its translation is CACSLVGQALETQFF.

The rearrangement joins TRBV7-2 to TRBJ2-7; tentative D call: TRBD2 (5 bases). V was pared by 5 bases and J by 1 base, with 15 bases between. Germline V gene sequence: CDR1 SGHTA, CDR2 FQGNSA. This CDR3 has 15 amino acids. CDR3 protein: CASSPMEVRSYEQYF. CDR3 coding DNA: TGTGCCAGCAGCCCCATGGAGGTTCGGTCCTACGAGCAGTACTTC. The variable domain in full, with the rest retrieved from reference TRBV7-2 and TRBJ2-7, is GAGVSQSPSNKVTEKGKDVELRCDPISGHTALYWYRQSLGQGLEFLIYFQGNSAPDKSGLPSDRFSAERTGGSVSTLTIQRTQQEDSAVYLCASSPMEVRSYEQYFGPGTRLTVT.

This clonotype was observed a few times. V gene TRBV6-5 combines with J gene TRBJ1-4; D gene uncertain. The germline V gene has CDR1 MNHEY and CDR2 SVGAGI. V lost 4 bases and J 4 bases, leaving 4 bases between the germline ends. The CDR3 extends over 12 amino acids. CDR3 DNA sequence: TGTGCCAGCAGTTCTGTTAATGAAAAACTGTTTTTT. Its protein is CASSSVNEKLFF.

The chain links TRBV7-2 to TRBJ1-1; the match to TRBD1 covers 7 bases. Germline V gene lookup returns CDR1 SGHTA and CDR2 FQGNSA. The CDR3 sequence is 14 residues long. The V gene end was trimmed by 1 base and the J gene end by 7 bases; junction bases not matched to a gene: 6. The CDR3 protein is CASSLEVRGNEAFF. CDR3 DNA sequence: TGTGCCAGCAGCTTAGAGGTCAGGGGGAATGAAGCTTTCTTT.

The chain carries TRBV14 and TRBJ2-1, with D unclear. The CDR3 extends over 14 amino acids. V shed 5 bases and J shed 1 base, with 9 bases lying between them. Germline V gene lookup returns CDR1 SGHDN and CDR2 FVKESK. Here the CDR3 reads CASSDLGSYNEQFF. In DNA, the CDR3 is TGTGCCAGCAGCGACCTGGGGTCCTACAATGAGCAGTTCTTC.